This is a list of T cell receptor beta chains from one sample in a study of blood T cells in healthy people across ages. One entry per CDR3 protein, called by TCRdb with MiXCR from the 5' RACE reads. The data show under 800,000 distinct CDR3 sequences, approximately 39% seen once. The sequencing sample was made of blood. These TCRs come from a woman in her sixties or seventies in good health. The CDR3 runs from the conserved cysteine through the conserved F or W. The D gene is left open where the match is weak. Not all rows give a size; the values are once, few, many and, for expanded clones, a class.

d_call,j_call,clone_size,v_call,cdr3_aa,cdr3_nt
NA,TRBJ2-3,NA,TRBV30,CAWAKDLEDTQYF,TGTGCCTGGGCTAAGGACTTGGAAGATACGCAGTATTTT
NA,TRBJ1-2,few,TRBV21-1,CASPGHCGYTF,TGTGCCAGCCCCGGCCACTGCGGCTACACCTTC
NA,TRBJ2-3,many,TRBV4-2,CASSPQDSSTDTQYF,TGTGCCAGCAGCCCACAGGACTCTAGCACAGATACGCAGTATTTT
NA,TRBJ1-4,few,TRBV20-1,CSARGTDPNEKLFF,TGCAGTGCTAGAGGGACAGATCCTAATGAAAAACTGTTTTTT
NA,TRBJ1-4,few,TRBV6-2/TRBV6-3,CASSYNGAYEKLFF,TGTGCCAGCAGTTACAATGGGGCCTATGAAAAACTGTTTTTT
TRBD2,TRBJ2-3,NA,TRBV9,CASSGRTSGVTDTQYF,TGTGCCAGCAGCGGAAGGACTAGCGGAGTCACAGATACGCAGTATTTT
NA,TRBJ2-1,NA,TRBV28,CASSTPRDPQYHEQFF,TGTGCCAGCAGTACACCCCGGGATCCACAGTATCATGAGCAGTTCTTC
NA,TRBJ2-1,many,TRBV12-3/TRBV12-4,CASTEWGTSRNEQFF,TGTGCCAGCACCGAATGGGGGACATCGCGGAATGAGCAGTTCTTC
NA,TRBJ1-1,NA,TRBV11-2,CASSLTWTADTEAFF,TGTGCCAGCAGCCTCACCTGGACAGCGGACACTGAAGCTTTCTTT
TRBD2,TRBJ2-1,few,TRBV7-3,CASSLTGGLAKNEQFF,TGTGCCAGCAGCTTAACGGGGGGACTAGCGAAAAATGAGCAGTTCTTC
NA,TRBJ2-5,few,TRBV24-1,CATSDLGQGGSVETQYF,TGTGCCACCAGTGATTTGGGTCAAGGAGGGAGCGTCGAGACCCAGTACTTC
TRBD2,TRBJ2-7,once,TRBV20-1,CSASGGRARNEQYF,TGCAGTGCTAGTGGGGGGAGGGCCAGGAATGAGCAGTACTTC
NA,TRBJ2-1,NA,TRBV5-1,CASSSGEFTGFEQFF,TGCGCCAGCAGCTCAGGGGAGTTTACGGGGTTCGAGCAGTTCTTC
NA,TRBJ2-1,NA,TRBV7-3,CASSKQGSTPNEQFF,TGTGCCAGCAGCAAACAGGGAAGTACGCCCAATGAGCAGTTCTTC
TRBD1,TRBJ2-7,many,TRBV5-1,CASTTGTGTYEQYF,TGCGCCAGCACCACCGGGACAGGTACCTACGAGCAGTACTTC
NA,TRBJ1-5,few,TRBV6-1,CASRVGGARITQPQHF,TGTGCCAGCAGGGTAGGGGGGGCGCGAATTACTCAGCCCCAGCATTTT
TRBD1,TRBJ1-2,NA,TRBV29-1,CSVGRTGASHGYTF,TGCAGCGTTGGTCGGACAGGGGCGAGTCATGGCTACACCTTC
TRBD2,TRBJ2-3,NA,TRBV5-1,CASRQGILAGSTDTQYF,TGCGCCAGCAGACAGGGGATCCTAGCGGGGAGCACAGATACGCAGTATTTT
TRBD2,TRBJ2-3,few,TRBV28,CASRRGGSPDTQYF,TGTGCCAGCAGACGGGGGGGTTCCCCAGATACGCAGTATTTT
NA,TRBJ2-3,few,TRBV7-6,CASSLWRDTQYF,TGTGCCAGCAGCTTATGGAGAGATACGCAGTATTTT
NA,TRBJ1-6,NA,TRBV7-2,CASSTELRNSPLHF,TGTGCCAGCAGCACCGAGTTACGGAATTCACCCCTCCACTTT
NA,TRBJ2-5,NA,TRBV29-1,CSVESWGDLVAAPQETQYF,TGCAGCGTTGAAAGTTGGGGTGACTTGGTAGCGGCACCCCAAGAGACCCAGTACTTC
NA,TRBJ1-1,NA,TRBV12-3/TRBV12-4,CASRGPANTEAFF,TGTGCCAGCAGGGGGCCCGCGAACACTGAAGCTTTCTTT